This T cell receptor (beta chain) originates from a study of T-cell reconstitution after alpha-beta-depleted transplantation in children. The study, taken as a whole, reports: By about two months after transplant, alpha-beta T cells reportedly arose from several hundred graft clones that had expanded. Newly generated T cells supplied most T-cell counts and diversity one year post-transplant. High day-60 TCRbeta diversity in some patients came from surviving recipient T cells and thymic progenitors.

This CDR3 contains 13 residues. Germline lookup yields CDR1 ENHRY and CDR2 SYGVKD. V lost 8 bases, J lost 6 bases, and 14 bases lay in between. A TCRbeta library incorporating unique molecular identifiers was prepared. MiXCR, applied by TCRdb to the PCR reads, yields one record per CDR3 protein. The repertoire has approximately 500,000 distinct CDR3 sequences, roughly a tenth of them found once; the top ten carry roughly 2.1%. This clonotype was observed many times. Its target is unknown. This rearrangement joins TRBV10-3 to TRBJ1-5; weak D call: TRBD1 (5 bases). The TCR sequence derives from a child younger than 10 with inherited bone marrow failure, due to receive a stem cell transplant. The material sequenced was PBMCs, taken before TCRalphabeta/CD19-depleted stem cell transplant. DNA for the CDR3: TGTGCCATCGGGGTCAGGGAGGGTCAGCCCCAGCATTTT. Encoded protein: CAIGVREGQPQHF.